This TCR beta chain was sequenced in a study of blood T cell repertoires in COVID-19. Study information: The analysed material was cDNA or gDNA that came from T cells, B-cell-depleted T cells, or PBMCs.

In the case of this clone: The sample carries other DNA sequences with the same CDR3.

Recovered Cohort 3 donors showed two negative PCRs, clearance, or symptom resolution. The CDR3 is 13 residues long. Deletions cut 3 bases from V and 3 bases from J, with 6 bases between. The V gene's germline CDR1 is LNHNV and CDR2 YYDKDF (reference sequence). As originally analysed: Using reference gene primer amplification, nucleated cell counts were estimated. This table comes from immunoSEQ multiplex PCR, and its TCRdb copy is limited to in-frame clones, with some not included. From that table come the V and J calls and clone size; the DNA was used to work out D and trimming. The sample contains hundreds of thousands of clones, approximately 85% of which appear only once.

This receptor was obtained from a man younger than 45 who had recovered from COVID-19. The sequenced sample consisted of PBMCs or T cells enriched from blood (not recorded which). The chain couples TRBV15 to TRBJ1-5, with unresolved D. CDR3 sequence: CATSSQNNQPQHF. In DNA, the CDR3 is TGTGCCACCAGCAGTCAGAACAATCAGCCCCAGCATTTT. Complete variable domain (other parts from reference TRBV15 and TRBJ1-5): DAMVIQNPRYQVTQFGKPVTLSCSQTLNHNVMYWYQQKSSQAPKLLFHYYDKDFNNEADTPDNFQSRRPNTSFCFLDIRSPGLGDTAMYLCATSSQNNQPQHFGDGTRLSIL.